This T cell receptor (beta chain) was captured by sequencing in a study of T cell responses to AZD1222 COVID-19 vaccine. Regarding the study as a whole: Donors were chiefly white British, with a greater number of females, and clonal diversity was perhaps underestimated. Spike-specific TCR breadth and depth went up after people got two AZD1222 doses. Among those given AZD1222, only five to seven were seropositive at baseline.

Clones were read by immunoSEQ multiplex PCR, and TCRdb kept only the in-frame ones, dropping some. Here the sample spans about 140,000 clones, 85% to 90% being singletons. It was second doses at about 4 or about 12 weeks that were pooled. There are 15 residues in the CDR3. The V gene lost 0 bases and the J gene lost 0 bases, with 6 bases spanning the gap. CDR1 is ENHRY, CDR2 SYGVKD, per germline. For this clone: No antigen is known for it.

Sequences were derived from peripheral blood, sampled 28 days after the second AZD1222 dose. The sequence derives from an adult who received the AZD1222 COVID-19 vaccine. The chain links TRBV10-3 to TRBJ1-3; D is unresolved. CDR3 in DNA: TGTGCCATCAGTGAGTCGGCCGTCTCTGGAAACACCATATATTTT. Translated, it gives CAISESAVSGNTIYF.